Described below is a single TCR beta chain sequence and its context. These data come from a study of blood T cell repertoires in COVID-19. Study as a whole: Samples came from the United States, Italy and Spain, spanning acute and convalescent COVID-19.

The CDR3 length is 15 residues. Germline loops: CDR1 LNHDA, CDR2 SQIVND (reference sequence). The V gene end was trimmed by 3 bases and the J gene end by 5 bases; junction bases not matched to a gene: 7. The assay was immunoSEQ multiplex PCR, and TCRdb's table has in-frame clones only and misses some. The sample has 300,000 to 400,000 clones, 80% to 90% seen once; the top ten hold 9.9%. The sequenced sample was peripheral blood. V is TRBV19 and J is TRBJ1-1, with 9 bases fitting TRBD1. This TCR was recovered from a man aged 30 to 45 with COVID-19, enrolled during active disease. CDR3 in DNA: TGTGCCAGTAGTATGCCGGGACAGGGTAGAACTGAAGCTTTCTTT. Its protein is CASSMPGQGRTEAFF.